This T cell receptor beta chain is drawn from a study of blood T cell repertoires in COVID-19. Study background: Nucleic acid was either cDNA or gDNA, and it came from T cells, B-cell-depleted T cells, or PBMCs.

Methods used by the authors: Amplification of reference gene primers provided the estimated nucleated cell counts. TCRdb's table, derived via immunoSEQ multiplex PCR, lists solely in-frame clones and lacks some. That table is the source of V, J and clone size, and D and trimming were worked out from the DNA. The sample holds roughly 100,000 clones, less than 85% seen once. V was clipped by 8 bases and J by 4 bases; unmatched bases: 8. The CDR3 totals 14 residues. Germline-derived CDR1 and CDR2 are KGHSH and LQKENI. Sequenced: peripheral blood. The sequence was obtained from a woman aged 70-85 years with active or convalescent COVID-19. V is TRBV18 and J is TRBJ2-7, with TRBD1 identical over 10 bases. DNA of the CDR3: TGTGCCAGCCAGGGGACAGGGGATAGTTACGAGCAGTACTTC. It is translated as CASQGTGDSYEQYF.